What follows are 9 T cell receptor beta chains derived from one specimen sequenced in a study of cytomegalovirus exposure and HLA in healthy donors. The PCR contained 60 Vbeta and 13 Jbeta primers. This table comes from immunoSEQ multiplex PCR, and its TCRdb copy is limited to in-frame clones, with some not included. The table records 150,000 or so clones, roughly 84% of them present only once. Material: PBMCs. These receptors were taken from a male donor in good health and CMV-seronegative.

This chain connects TRBV10-1 to TRBJ2-7; possibly TRBD2 for D (7 bases). The CDR3 is made up of 17 amino acids. In germline, CDR1 is WNHNN, CDR2 SYGVQD (reference sequence). Between the trimmed V and J ends, which lost 8 bases and 3 bases, there was a span of 26 bases. CDR3 DNA: TGCGCCAGCCCCCTAGGGGGGGGGCCGCTTGTTTTCTACGAGCAGTACTTC. Translation gives CASPLGGGPLVFYEQYF.

The CDR3 loop reads CASSQFRGALTHYGYTF. CDR3 bases: TGTGCCAGCAGCCAATTTCGGGGGGCGCTAACCCACTATGGCTACACCTTC. The chain carries TRBV14 and TRBJ1-2; D may be TRBD1 (6 bases). The germline CDR1 and CDR2 sequences are SGHDN and FVKESK. This CDR3 region has 17 residues. V shed 2 bases and J shed 3 bases, with 19 bases lying between them.

J is TRBJ2-1 and V is TRBV5-1; no clear D gene. This CDR3 is 13 amino acids long. V lost 0 bases and J 9 bases, leaving 10 bases between the germline ends. The germline V gene encodes CDR1 SGHRS and CDR2 YFSETQ. The DNA for the CDR3 is TGCGCCAGCAGCTTGGATTTAGTTGTTGAGCAGTTCTTC. This translates into CASSLDLVVEQFF.

V and J are TRBV7-9 and TRBJ2-4; TRBD2 is a possible D gene (6 bases). V lost 0 bases to trimming and J lost 6 bases, with 9 bases between them. CDR1 is SEHNR, CDR2 FQNEAQ, per germline (reference sequence). CDR3 length equals 14 residues. The CDR3 region is CASSLAGGLNIQYF. Written as DNA, the CDR3 is TGTGCCAGCAGCTTAGCGGGAGGCTTAAACATTCAGTACTTC.

This chain links TRBV27 with TRBJ2-7; a possible D gene is TRBD1 (5 bases). From germline, CDR1 is MNHEY and CDR2 SMNVEV (reference sequence). Deletions cut 4 bases from V and 1 base from J, with 11 bases between. This CDR3 has 14 amino acids. The CDR3, as DNA: TGTGCCAGCAGTTACCGTTCAGGGTCCTACGAGCAGTACTTC. It yields the protein CASSYRSGSYEQYF.

This chain joins TRBV11-2 and TRBJ2-5; D perhaps matches TRBD2 (5 bases). Germline V gives CDR1 SGHAT, CDR2 FQNNGV. CDR3 length: 14 residues. The V and J ends lost 4 bases and 5 bases respectively, with 14 bases between them. CDR3 region: CASSWGRGRETQYF. In DNA form, the CDR3 reads TGTGCCAGCAGCTGGGGTCGGGGTAGGGAGACCCAGTACTTC.

J is TRBJ1-1 and V is TRBV2; D might be TRBD1 (5 bases). This CDR3 has 14 residues. V gave up 2 bases and J gave up 10 bases, with 17 bases separating them. CDR1 is SNHLY, CDR2 FYNNEI, per germline. This CDR3 reads CASSEIRRQGRAFF. CDR3 in DNA: TGTGCCAGCAGTGAAATTCGAAGGCAGGGTCGAGCTTTCTTT.

The CDR3 loop is CASSPTYEQYF. Written as DNA, the CDR3 is TGTGCCAGCAGTCCCACCTACGAGCAGTACTTC. The V call is TRBV2, the J call TRBJ2-7; D gene ambiguous. V was shortened by 5 bases and J by 2 bases, with 4 bases between the two germline ends. This CDR3 is 11 amino acids long. Per germline, CDR1 SNHLY and CDR2 FYNNEI. Supplemented by reference TRBV2 and TRBJ2-7, the full variable domain reads EPEVTQTPSHQVTQMGQEVILRCVPISNHLYFYWYRQILGQKVEFLVSFYNNEISEKSEIFDDQFSVERPDGSNFTLKIRSTKLEDSAMYFCASSPTYEQYFGPGTRLTVT.

The chain joins TRBV5-1 to TRBJ2-3; 15 bases align to TRBD2. This CDR3 comprises 18 residues. Germline V gene data show CDR1 as SGHRS and CDR2 as YFSETQ. V was clipped by 5 bases and J by 4 bases; unmatched bases: 11. The CDR3 DNA follows: TGCGCCAGCAGTCGGTGGCCGGGACTAGCGGGGGGTTCAGATACGCAGTATTTT. Translated: CASSRWPGLAGGSDTQYF. Supplemented by reference TRBV5-1 and TRBJ2-3, the full variable domain reads KAGVTQTPRYLIKTRGQQVTLSCSPISGHRSVSWYQQTPGQGLQFLFEYFSETQRNKGNFPGRFSGRQFSNSRSEMNVSTLELGDSALYLCASSRWPGLAGGSDTQYFGPGTRLTVL.